This passage covers 9 T cell receptor beta chains from one sample sequenced in a study of T-cell reconstitution after alpha-beta-depleted transplantation in children (TCRdb year 2016). The sample's treatment or condition, from its label and the paper: allogeneic hematopoietic cell transplantation with graft depleted of TCRalphabeta T cells and CD19 B cells. Library preparation employed PCR. Sequencing relied on an Illumina HiSeq 2500. TCR libraries were prepared with molecular barcoding, using unique molecular identifiers to normalize TCRbeta repertoire quantification. The raw public reads went through TCRdb reprocessing: fastp at Q25, MiXCR clone calling, in-frame beta chains kept. For every CDR3 protein sequence, its rows merge into one entry that carries the most common genes and DNA. This sample is represented by tens of thousands of distinct CDR3 sequences; around a sixth of them were singletons. The ten biggest clones cover 20% of the sample.

The specimen was PBMCs, mostly from graft donor cells, collected 180 days after TCRalphabeta/CD19-depleted stem cell transplant. The receptors originated from a male patient aged 2-15 years who had a stem cell transplant for acute lymphoblastic leukemia, so the T cells may come from the graft donor.

This clonotype occurred a few times. The chain carries TRBV12-3 or TRBV12-4 and TRBJ2-3; 11 nucleotides align to TRBD2. V lost 3 bases, J lost 6 bases, and 11 bases stayed unmatched. The CDR3 loop spans 17 amino acids. CDR3 nucleotide sequence: TGTGCCAGCAGTTTCCAACGACTAGCGGGGTTAGGGGATACGCAGTATTTT. This sequence encodes CASSFQRLAGLGDTQYF.

V is TRBV29-1 and J is TRBJ2-7, with TRBD2 as a possible D gene (5 bases). Germline V CDR1 and CDR2: SQVTM, ANQGSEA. The CDR3 covers 13 residues. Trimming pared 6 bases from V and 3 bases from J, leaving 15 bases between. The CDR3 sequence: CSVGLAGLYEQYF. DNA for the CDR3: TGCAGCGTCGGACTGGCTGGACTCTACGAGCAGTACTTC.

In this sample, this clonotype turned up a few times. This chain joins TRBV6-1 and TRBJ2-3, with D unclear. CDR1 is MNHNS, CDR2 SASEGT, per germline. V was cut by 6 bases and J by 8 bases, with 24 bases left in between. The CDR3 is 16 residues long. The DNA for the CDR3 is TGTGCCAGCAGGCTCCTGTACCCAGAGCCTAAAGGTACGCAGTATTTT. This sequence encodes CASRLLYPEPKGTQYF.

J is TRBJ2-1 and V is TRBV5-8; 8 nucleotides align to TRBD2. V lost 4 bases, J lost 3 bases, and 9 bases stayed unmatched. Germline V lookup: CDR1 SGHTS, CDR2 YDEGEE. The CDR3 totals 16 residues. CDR3 sequence (DNA): TGTGCCAGCAGCAACCTTGCGGGGGGCTTCTACAATGAGCAGTTCTTC. It specifies CASSNLAGGFYNEQFF.

The rearrangement uses TRBV27 and TRBJ2-1; 12 positions match TRBD2. The CDR3 length is 22 residues. After removal of 4 bases from V and 0 bases from J, the junction contained 19 bases not matched to a gene. Germline CDR1 reads MNHEY; CDR2 reads SMNVEV (reference sequence). The CDR3 sequence is CASSSRFPLTSGGFSSYNEQFF. In DNA, the CDR3 is TGTGCCAGCAGTTCCCGGTTTCCTCTGACTAGCGGGGGTTTTAGCTCCTACAATGAGCAGTTCTTC.

This clonotype was detected ten times or more. The chain is built from TRBV10-3 and TRBJ2-3; maybe TRBD2 (6 bases). The germline V and J ends were trimmed by 8 bases and 2 bases, with 14 bases remaining between them. This CDR3 comprises 14 residues. In germline, CDR1 is ENHRY, CDR2 SYGVKD. CDR3 DNA: TGTGCCATCGGGTCCGGGGAGGCCACAGATACGCAGTATTTT. This translates into CAIGSGEATDTQYF.

The sample holds a few counts of this clonotype. This rearrangement joins TRBV3-1 to TRBJ2-2, with D possibly being TRBD2 (5 bases). This CDR3 comprises 16 residues. V lost 0 bases, J lost 1 base, and 9 bases lay in between. CDR1 and CDR2 from the germline V gene are LGHDT and YNNKEL (reference sequence). CDR3 nucleotide sequence: TGTGCCAGCAGCCAAGATAGCGTACTGAACACCGGGGAGCTGTTTTTT. Translating it yields CASSQDSVLNTGELFF.

This clonotype has a handful of counts. The V gene is TRBV20-1, the J gene TRBJ1-5; 7 bases match TRBD1. The length of the CDR3 is 13 residues. The germline V gene encodes CDR1 DFQATT and CDR2 SNEGSKA (reference sequence). V dropped 5 bases and J dropped 2; count of bases not matched to a gene: 3. The CDR3 spells CSADDRGNQPQHF. The CDR3 coding sequence is TGCAGTGCTGATGACAGGGGCAATCAGCCCCAGCATTTT.

As to this clonotype: An end of the junction differs from the germline gene, which may be a read error. The genes are TRBV7-2 and TRBJ1-5; D gene unclear. This CDR3 is built from 15 residues. CDR1 is SGHTA, CDR2 FQGNSA, per germline. Here the CDR3 reads CASSLAWGVNHPQHF. CDR3 in DNA: TGTGCCAGCAGCTTAGCGTGGGGAGTAAATCACCCCCAGCATTTT.